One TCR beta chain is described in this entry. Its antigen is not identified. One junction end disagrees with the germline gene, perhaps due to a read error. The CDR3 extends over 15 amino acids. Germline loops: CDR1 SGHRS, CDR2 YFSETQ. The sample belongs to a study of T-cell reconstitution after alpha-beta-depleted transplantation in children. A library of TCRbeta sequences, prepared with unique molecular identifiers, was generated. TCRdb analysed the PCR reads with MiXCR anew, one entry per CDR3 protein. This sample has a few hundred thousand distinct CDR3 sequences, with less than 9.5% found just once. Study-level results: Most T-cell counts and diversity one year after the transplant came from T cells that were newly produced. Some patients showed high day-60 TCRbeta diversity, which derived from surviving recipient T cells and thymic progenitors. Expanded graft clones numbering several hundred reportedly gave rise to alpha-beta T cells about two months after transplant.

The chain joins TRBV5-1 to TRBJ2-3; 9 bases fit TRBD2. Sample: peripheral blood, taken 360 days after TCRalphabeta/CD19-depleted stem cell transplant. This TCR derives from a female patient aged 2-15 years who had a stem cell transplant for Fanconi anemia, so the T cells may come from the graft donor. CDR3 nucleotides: TGCGCCAGCAGATTGGAAGCGGGAGGTACAGATACGCAGTATTTT. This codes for CASRLEAGGTDTQYF.